This T cell receptor beta chain was identified in a study of CD8 T cells in ankylosing spondylitis. This clonotype was recorded a few times. TCRdb called the 5' RACE reads again in MiXCR, with one record for every CDR3 protein. The sample records almost 45,000 distinct CDR3 sequences, about 11% being singletons. The receptor comes from a male donor with ankylosing spondylitis or in good health (not recorded which). The sample consisted of blood, either unsorted or a sorted T cell fraction (not recorded which).

Written as DNA, the CDR3 is TGTGCCAGCCGCCGAAGTTTGGTAGGGAGGTCGGAGACCCAGTACTTC. Translated, it gives CASRRSLVGRSETQYF. The chain is built from TRBV28 and TRBJ2-5; a possible D gene is TRBD2 (6 bases). Germline values: CDR1 MDHEN, CDR2 SYDVKM. Trimming took 8 bases from V and 5 from J, leaving 24 bases between them. This CDR3 has 16 amino acids.